This passage covers 2 T cell receptor beta chains from one sample sequenced in a study of T cell changes during pregnancy in multiple sclerosis. Using immunoSEQ multiplex PCR, the repertoire was profiled, and TCRdb retains in-frame clones only, with some absent. This table has 95,000 to 100,000 clones, 75% to 95% appearing once. This specimen was peripheral blood, taken in the second trimester of pregnancy. The receptors were sampled from a female donor with multiple sclerosis, enrolled in a pregnancy study.

The chain is built from TRBV4-2 and TRBJ2-5; TRBD2 matches 11 bases. The V and J ends lost 1 base and 5 bases, in that order; junction bases with no gene match: 0. The germline V gene has CDR1 LGHNA and CDR2 YNFKEQ. This CDR3 is built from 14 residues. The CDR3 region has the DNA TGTGCCAGCAGCCAAGGGACTAGCGGGGAGACCCAGTACTTC. It is translated as CASSQGTSGETQYF.

V gene TRBV2 combines with J gene TRBJ2-7; D remains unclear. The V gene lost 7 bases and the J gene lost 3 bases, with 7 bases spanning the gap. The CDR3 length is 11 residues. Germline V gives CDR1 SNHLY, CDR2 FYNNEI. The CDR3 reads CASTGRYEQYF. In DNA form, the CDR3 reads TGTGCCAGCACTGGCCGCTACGAGCAGTACTTC.